This entry lists 8 T cell receptor beta chains sequenced from one sample in a study of glioma-infiltrating T cells (dated by TCRdb to 2016 to 2018). The instrument was an Illumina MiSeq. TCR alpha and beta CDR3 regions were amplified with the iRepertoire nested amplicon-rescue multiplex PCR (arm-PCR) platform from RNA. TCRdb itself trimmed the public reads at Q25 with fastp, ran MiXCR and retained productive beta chains. Merged by CDR3 protein, the rows form single entries marked with the most common genes and DNA. The sample data list fewer than 500,000 distinct CDR3 sequences, and about two fifths of these were observed just once. Together, the top ten hold approximately 12% of the sample. Sequencing input: glioma tissue, nonneoplastic brain tissue, or PBMCs (not recorded which). Receptors originate from a human donor with low-grade glioma or glioblastoma, undergoing nonglioma brain surgery, or in good health (not recorded which).

This clonotype was counted ten times or more. This chain links TRBV28 with TRBJ1-6; D remains ambiguous. V dropped 4 bases and J dropped 7 bases, with 5 bases sitting between them. Germline loops: CDR1 MDHEN, CDR2 SYDVKM. This CDR3 contains 12 residues. The CDR3 spells CASSYVNSPLHF. CDR3 in DNA: TGTGCCAGCAGTTATGTGAATTCACCCCTCCACTTT.

A note on this clonotype: Compared with germline, one end of the junction differs, possibly owing to a read error. The V call is TRBV6-2 or TRBV6-3, the J call TRBJ2-1; no clear D. The CDR3 extends over 12 amino acids. The germline CDR1 and CDR2 sequences are MNHEY and SVGEGT. This CDR3 reads CAISANPTEQFF. CDR3 DNA sequence: TGTGCCATCAGTGCTAACCCAACTGAGCAGTTCTTC.

In this sample, this clonotype turned up many times. This chain joins TRBV27 and TRBJ1-1; TRBD1 aligns across 7 bases. The CDR3 has 15 amino acids. Germline CDR1 reads MNHEY; CDR2 reads SMNVEV (reference sequence). V shed 5 bases and J 0 bases; nucleotides not matched to a gene: 6. The CDR3: CASSLTGSMNTEAFF. The CDR3 DNA follows: TGTGCCAGCAGTCTGACAGGGTCGATGAACACTGAAGCTTTCTTT.

This chain connects TRBV5-4 to TRBJ2-1; D not certain. The length of the CDR3 is 11 residues. Trimming pared 5 bases from V and 7 bases from J, leaving 7 bases between. Germline V lookup: CDR1 SGHNT, CDR2 YYREEE (reference sequence). The CDR3 reads CASRAVNEQFF. The DNA of the CDR3 is TGTGCCAGCAGGGCGGTAAATGAGCAGTTCTTC.

This clonotype was found many times. V usage is TRBV28 and J usage is TRBJ1-5; 9 positions agree with TRBD1. Trimming took 6 bases from V and 9 from J; bases not matched to a gene: 9. The germline V gene encodes CDR1 MDHEN and CDR2 SYDVKM. The CDR3 extends over 14 amino acids. CDR3 nucleotides: TGTGCCAGCAGGGCCGGACAGGGGATTACGCCCCAGCATTTT. Translating gives CASRAGQGITPQHF.

A remark on this clonotype: One end of the junction is discordant with germline, which a read error may explain. This chain connects TRBV7-2 to TRBJ1-2, with D perhaps matching TRBD1 (6 bases). The CDR3 consists of 15 residues. Germline CDR1 SGHTA, CDR2 FQGNSA. CDR3 region: CASSLIPGGGSGHTF. CDR3 nucleotide sequence: TGTGCAAGCAGCTTGATCCCGGGAGGGGGAAGCGGCCACACCTTC.

The chain is built from TRBV5-5 and TRBJ1-4; 9 bases line up with TRBD1. CDR1 is SGHKS and CDR2 is YYEKEE in the germline V gene (reference sequence). The CDR3 has 15 residues. The V and J ends lost 2 bases and 5 bases, in that order; junction bases with no gene match: 4. The CDR3 DNA sequence: TGTGCCAGCAGCTTAGGGGGACAGGGAAATGAAAAACTGTTTTTT. Its protein product is CASSLGGQGNEKLFF.

About this clonotype: The CDR3 end shows no conserved phenylalanine or tryptophan, and so a read error is likely. V is TRBV20-1 and J is TRBJ2-2, with 16 bases aligning to TRBD2. Losses at the gene ends were 1 base for V and 6 bases for J; bases not matched to a gene: 5. CDR1 and CDR2 from the germline V gene are DFQATT and SNEGSKA (reference sequence). The CDR3 runs to 17 residues. This CDR3 is CSARAGLAGGPAGELFV. The CDR3 nucleotides are TGCAGTGCTAGAGCGGGACTAGCGGGAGGGCCCGCCGGGGAGCTGTTTGTT.